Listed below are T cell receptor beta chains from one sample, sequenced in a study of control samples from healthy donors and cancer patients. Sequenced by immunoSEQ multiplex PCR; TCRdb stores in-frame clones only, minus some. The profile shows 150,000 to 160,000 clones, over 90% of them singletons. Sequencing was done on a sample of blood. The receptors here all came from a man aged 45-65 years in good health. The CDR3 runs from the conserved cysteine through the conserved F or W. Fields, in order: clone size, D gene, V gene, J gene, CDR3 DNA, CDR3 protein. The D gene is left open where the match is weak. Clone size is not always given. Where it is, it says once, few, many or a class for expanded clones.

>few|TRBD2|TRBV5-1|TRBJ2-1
TGCGCCAGCAGCGGCGGGAGGGCTACTCTCAATGAGCAGTTCTTC
CASSGGRATLNEQFF
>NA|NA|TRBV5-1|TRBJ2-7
TGCGCCAGCAGCTTGGGAGCAGGGCGGGAAGAGCAGTACTTC
CASSLGAGREEQYF
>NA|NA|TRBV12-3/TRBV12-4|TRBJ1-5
TGTGCCAGCAGTACATCGTTAAATCAGCCCCAGCATTTT
CASSTSLNQPQHF
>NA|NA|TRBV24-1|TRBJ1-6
TGTGCCACCAGTGACCCGGGACATAATTCACCCCTCCACTTT
CATSDPGHNSPLHF
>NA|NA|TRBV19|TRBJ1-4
TGTGCCAGTTTCGACGGGACCGCATCTGAAAAACTGTTTTTT
CASFDGTASEKLFF
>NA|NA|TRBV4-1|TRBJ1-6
TGCGCCAGCAGCCAACCGAGCCGGGACCATCGCAACCCCCTCCACTTT
CASSQPSRDHRNPLHF
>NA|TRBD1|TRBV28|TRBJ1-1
TGTGCCAGCAGTTTACCTGGGACAGGGGGGAAGACTGAAGCTTTCTTT
CASSLPGTGGKTEAFF
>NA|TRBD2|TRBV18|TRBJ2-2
TGTGCCAGCTCACCACGCGGGTCCAGCGGGAGGGCCATCGGGGAGCTGTTTTTT
CASSPRGSSGRAIGELFF
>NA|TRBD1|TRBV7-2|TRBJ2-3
TGTGCCAGCAGCGCCAGACCGGGACAGGGATTTGGTAGCACAGATACGCAGTATTTT
CASSARPGQGFGSTDTQYF
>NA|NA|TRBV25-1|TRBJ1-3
TGTGCCAGCAGTCAGCCCTCTGGAAACACCATATATTTT
CASSQPSGNTIYF
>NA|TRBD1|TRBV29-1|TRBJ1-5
TGCAGCGTTGAAACCGGACAGGGACAGCCCCAGCATTTT
CSVETGQGQPQHF
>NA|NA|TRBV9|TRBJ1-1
TGTGCCAGCAGCGACGACTGGAACACTGAAGCTTTCTTT
CASSDDWNTEAFF
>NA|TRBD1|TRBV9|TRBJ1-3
TGTGCCAGCAGCTCACCGACAGGGGGGGGCGGAAACACCATATATTTT
CASSSPTGGGGNTIYF